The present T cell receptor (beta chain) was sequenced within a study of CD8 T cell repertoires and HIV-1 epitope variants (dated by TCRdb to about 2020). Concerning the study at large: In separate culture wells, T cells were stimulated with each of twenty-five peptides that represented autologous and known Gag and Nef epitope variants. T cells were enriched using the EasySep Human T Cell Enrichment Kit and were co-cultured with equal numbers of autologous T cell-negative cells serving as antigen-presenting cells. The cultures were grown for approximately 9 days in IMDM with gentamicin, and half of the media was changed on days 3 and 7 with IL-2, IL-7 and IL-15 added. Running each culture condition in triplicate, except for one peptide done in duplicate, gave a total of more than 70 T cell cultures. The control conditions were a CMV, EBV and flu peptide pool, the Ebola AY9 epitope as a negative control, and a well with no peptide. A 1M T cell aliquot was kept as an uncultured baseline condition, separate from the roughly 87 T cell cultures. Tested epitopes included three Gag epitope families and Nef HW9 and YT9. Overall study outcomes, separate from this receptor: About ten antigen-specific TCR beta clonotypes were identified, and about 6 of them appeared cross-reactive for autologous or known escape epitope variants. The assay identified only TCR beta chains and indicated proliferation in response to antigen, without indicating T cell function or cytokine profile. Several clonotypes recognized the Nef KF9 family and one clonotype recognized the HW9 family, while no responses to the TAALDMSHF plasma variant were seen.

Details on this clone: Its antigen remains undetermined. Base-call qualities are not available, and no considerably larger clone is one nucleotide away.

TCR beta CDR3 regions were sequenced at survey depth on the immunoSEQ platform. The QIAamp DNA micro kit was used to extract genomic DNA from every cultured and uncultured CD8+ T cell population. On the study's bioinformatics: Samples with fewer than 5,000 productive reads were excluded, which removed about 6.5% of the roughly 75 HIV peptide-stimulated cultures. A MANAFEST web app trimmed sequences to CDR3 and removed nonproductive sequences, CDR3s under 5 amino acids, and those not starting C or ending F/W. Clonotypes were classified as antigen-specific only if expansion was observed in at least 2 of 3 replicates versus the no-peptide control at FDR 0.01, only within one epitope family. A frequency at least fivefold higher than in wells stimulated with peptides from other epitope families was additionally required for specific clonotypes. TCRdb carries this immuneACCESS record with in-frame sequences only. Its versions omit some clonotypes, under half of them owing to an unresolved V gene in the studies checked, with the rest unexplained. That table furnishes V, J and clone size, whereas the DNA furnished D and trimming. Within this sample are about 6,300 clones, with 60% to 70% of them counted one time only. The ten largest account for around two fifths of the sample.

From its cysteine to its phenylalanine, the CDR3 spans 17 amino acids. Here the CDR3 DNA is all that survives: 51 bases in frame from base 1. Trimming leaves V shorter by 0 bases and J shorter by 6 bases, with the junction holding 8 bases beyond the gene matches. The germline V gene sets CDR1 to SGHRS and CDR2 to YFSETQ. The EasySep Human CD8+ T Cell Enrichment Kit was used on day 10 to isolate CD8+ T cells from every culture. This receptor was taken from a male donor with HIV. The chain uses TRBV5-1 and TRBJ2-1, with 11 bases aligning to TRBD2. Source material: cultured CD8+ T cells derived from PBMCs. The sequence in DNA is TGCGCCAGCAGCTTGGGTGATAGCGGGGGGGCCTCCAATGAGCAGTTCTTC. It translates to CASSLGDSGGASNEQFF.